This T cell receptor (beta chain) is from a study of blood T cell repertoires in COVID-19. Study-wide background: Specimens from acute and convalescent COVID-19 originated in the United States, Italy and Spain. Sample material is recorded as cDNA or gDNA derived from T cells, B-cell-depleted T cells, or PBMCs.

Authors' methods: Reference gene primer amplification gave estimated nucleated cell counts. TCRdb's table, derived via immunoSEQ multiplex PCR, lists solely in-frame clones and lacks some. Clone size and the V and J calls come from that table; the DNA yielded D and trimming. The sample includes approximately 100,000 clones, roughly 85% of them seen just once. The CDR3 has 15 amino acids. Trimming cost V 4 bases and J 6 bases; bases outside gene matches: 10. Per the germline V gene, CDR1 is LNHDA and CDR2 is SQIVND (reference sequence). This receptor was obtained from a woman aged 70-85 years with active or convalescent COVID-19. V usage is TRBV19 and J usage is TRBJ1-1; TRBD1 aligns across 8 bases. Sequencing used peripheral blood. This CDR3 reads CASSTIGQGGPEAFF. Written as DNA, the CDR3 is TGTGCCAGTAGTACTATCGGACAGGGAGGTCCTGAAGCTTTCTTT.